This T cell receptor (beta chain) appears in the sequencing data of a study of blood T cell repertoires in COVID-19. Study-level information: Sites in the United States, Italy and Spain provided acute and convalescent COVID-19 samples. The analysed material was cDNA or gDNA that came from T cells, B-cell-depleted T cells, or PBMCs.

The CDR3 contains 13 residues. Trimming removed 9 bases from V and 2 bases from J, with 12 bases in between. Authors' processing steps: Nucleated cell counts were estimated from reference gene primer amplification. The repertoire was sequenced with immunoSEQ multiplex PCR; TCRdb's copy has only in-frame clones and lacks some. V and J calls and clone size follow that table, whereas D and trimming were derived from the DNA. There are under 300,000 clones in the sample; around 90% occur only once, and approximately 7.2% lies in the top ten. V usage is TRBV12-3 or TRBV12-4 and J usage is TRBJ2-3; the D is unclear. Input material: peripheral blood. The TCR originated in a woman in her sixties or seventies with active or convalescent COVID-19. The CDR3 is CASSVAATDTQYF. CDR3 nucleotides: TGTGCCAGTTCAGTCGCGGCCACAGATACGCAGTATTTT.